This section outlines one T cell receptor (beta chain) sequence together with its context. The antigen remains undetermined. The assay was immunoSEQ multiplex PCR, and TCRdb's table has in-frame clones only and misses some. The table lists tens of thousands of clones, roughly nine tenths of them singletons. The sample belongs to a study of PD-1 blockade in classical Hodgkin lymphoma. As for the study in general: Patients had nivolumab dosed at 3 mg/kg, delivered intravenously every 2 weeks.

Every one of the patients relapsed after autologous stem cell transplantation (brentuximab vedotin exposure was variable). Study-level points and caveats: Why repertoires differed is undefined; disease activity or prior therapy possibly contributed. A significant rise in TCR diversity by C4D1 was seen for CD4+ but not CD8+ cells.

The receptor's source is a human donor with classical Hodgkin lymphoma. The sample consisted of peripheral blood mononuclear cells (PBMCs), taken before the second cycle of nivolumab.

The CDR3 here is CAWSVLDGGSNYGYTF. The CDR3 nucleotides are TGTGCCTGGAGTGTACTCGATGGGGGTTCTAACTATGGCTACACCTTC. This chain links TRBV30 with TRBJ1-2; TRBD1 is a possible D gene (5 bases). V was shortened by 0 bases and J by 0 bases, with 14 bases between the two germline ends. This CDR3 contains 16 residues. Germline CDR1 GTSNPN, CDR2 SVGIG (reference sequence).